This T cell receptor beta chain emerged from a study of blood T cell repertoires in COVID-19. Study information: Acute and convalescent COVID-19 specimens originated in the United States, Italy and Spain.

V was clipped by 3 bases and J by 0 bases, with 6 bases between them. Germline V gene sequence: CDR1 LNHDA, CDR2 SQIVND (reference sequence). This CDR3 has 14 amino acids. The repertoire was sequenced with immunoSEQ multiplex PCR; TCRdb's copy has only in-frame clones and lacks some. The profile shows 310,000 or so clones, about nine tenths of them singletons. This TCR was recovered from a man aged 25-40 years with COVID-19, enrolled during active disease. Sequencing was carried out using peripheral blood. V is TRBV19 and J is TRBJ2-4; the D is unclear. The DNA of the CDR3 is TGTGCCAGTAGTATCTCGGGAGCCAAAAACATTCAGTACTTC. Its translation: CASSISGAKNIQYF.